This entry lists 9 T cell receptor beta chains sequenced from one sample in a study of blood T cells in healthy people across ages (dated by TCRdb to 2015 to 2017). Receptor amplification or capture employed 5' RACE. The data were produced on an Illumina HiSeq 2500. A second roughly 7 to 11 cycle PCR used a sample-barcoded 5' primer and a J-beta primer mix. TCRdb trimmed the raw reads at Q25, called clones with MiXCR and kept productive beta chains. Every entry covers one CDR3 protein and lists the most common genes and DNA from its rows. A total of around 1,700,000 distinct CDR3 sequences appear in this sample, 28% of them only once. Over 7% of the sample goes to the ten largest clones. The specimen sequenced was blood. The receptors were gathered from a woman between 25 and 40 years old in good health.

This clonotype was seen only once. The chain joins TRBV7-3 to TRBJ1-4, with D possibly being TRBD1 (5 bases). The CDR3 runs 15 residues. CDR1 is SGHTA, CDR2 FQGTGA, per germline. Deletions cut 7 bases from V and 4 bases from J, with 16 bases between. The CDR3 DNA follows: TGTGCCAGCAACTCCTCCGGGACGGGTAATGAAAAACTGTTTTTT. Encoded protein: CASNSSGTGNEKLFF.

CDR3 sequence (DNA): TGCGCCAGCAGCTTGGAACTAGCGGGGGGGTTTAACACAGATACGCAGTATTTT. Residues: CASSLELAGGFNTDTQYF. The gene calls are TRBV5-1 and TRBJ2-3; 13 positions match TRBD2. The germline CDR1 and CDR2 sequences are SGHRS and YFSETQ. The CDR3 runs to 18 residues. The ends lost 0 bases at V and 2 bases at J; junction bases unmatched: 6.

The J gene is TRBJ2-5, the V gene TRBV20-1, with TRBD2 identical over 10 bases. Germline assignment: CDR1 DFQATT and CDR2 SNEGSKA (reference sequence). V lost 3 bases to trimming and J lost 6 bases; unmatched junction nucleotides: 7. The CDR3 extends over 14 amino acids. The chain's CDR3 is CSASQRGGWKTQYF. The CDR3 DNA reads TGCAGTGCTAGTCAGCGGGGGGGCTGGAAGACCCAGTACTTC.

The chain carries TRBV18 and TRBJ2-3; 10 bases match TRBD2. The CDR3 is 15 residues long. The V segment lost 1 base and the J segment 4 bases; nucleotides outside the gene matches: 2. Germline V gives CDR1 KGHSH, CDR2 LQKENI. The CDR3 loop is CASSPLAGGSDTQYF. CDR3 bases: TGTGCCAGCTCACCACTAGCGGGAGGATCAGATACGCAGTATTTT. The whole variable domain, remainder taken from reference TRBV18 and TRBJ2-3, is NAGVMQNPRHLVRRRGQEARLRCSPMKGHSHVYWYRQLPEEGLKFMVYLQKENIIDESGMPKERFSAEFPKEGPSILRIQQVVRGDSAAYFCASSPLAGGSDTQYFGPGTRLTVL.

This clonotype came up a few times. This CDR3 is CSAVGQGVGYTF. The CDR3 DNA is TGCAGCGCCGTTGGACAGGGGGTGGGCTACACCTTC. V gene TRBV29-1 combines with J gene TRBJ1-2, with 10 nucleotides matching TRBD1. This CDR3 spans 12 amino acids. With V trimmed by 7 bases and J by 8 bases, 7 bases remained unmatched. CDR1 and CDR2 (germline): SQVTM, ANQGSEA.

This clonotype was detected many times. One end of the junction fails to match germline, which may point to a read error. The rearrangement links TRBV7-2 to TRBJ2-3, with D hard to call. The V gene's germline CDR1 is SGHTA and CDR2 FQGNSA. This CDR3 has 13 residues. CDR3: CASSLGVGDTQYF. CDR3 bases: TGCGCCAGCAGCTTAGGAGTGGGAGATACGCAGTATTTT.

This clonotype has more than one count but fewer than ten. The CDR3 DNA sequence: TGTGCCAGCAGTCCACGGGAGCAGGGAGATGAAAAACTGTTTTTT. The encoded protein is CASSPREQGDEKLFF. The V and J genes are TRBV12-3 or TRBV12-4 and TRBJ1-4; D may be TRBD1 (5 bases). V was clipped by 5 bases and J by 6 bases, with 16 bases between them. The CDR3 has 15 residues.

The chain is built from TRBV5-1 and TRBJ1-1, with 7 bases lining up with TRBD1. Trimming took 0 bases from V and 0 from J; bases not matched to a gene: 5. CDR1 is SGHRS, CDR2 YFSETQ, per germline. The CDR3 is made up of 16 amino acids. CDR3 protein: CASSLVLGTVNTEAFF. The CDR3 DNA reads TGCGCCAGCAGCTTGGTTTTAGGGACAGTGAACACTGAAGCTTTCTTT.

The chain recombines TRBV20-1 with TRBJ2-5; D may be TRBD2 (5 bases). Germline CDR1 reads DFQATT; CDR2 reads SNEGSKA (reference sequence). V was cut by 3 bases and J by 3 bases, with 17 bases left in between. The CDR3 length is 15 residues. The CDR3 DNA reads TGCAGTGCTAGTGATTGGTCGCGGCGGGAAGAGACCCAGTACTTC. Protein sequence: CSASDWSRREETQYF.